These 11 T cell receptor beta chains originate from one sample sequenced in a study of beta chain features in type 1 diabetes. General study results and limits: Among patients with Type 1 diabetes, TCRB CDR3s were moderately but significantly shorter in every one of the four CD4+ subsets.

For these TCRs, the target antigens are not known. Expressed TCRB transcripts were sequenced after all isolated RNA was converted to cDNA. Here immunoSEQ multiplex PCR was the method, and the copy in TCRdb shows in-frame clones only, minus some. The table records some 250,000 clones, 14% of them present only once. The sequencing sample was made of naive CD4+ T cells from blood. These receptors all stem from a man aged 30 to 39 with type 1 diabetes.

This clone has only a few counts. The identical CDR3 is also encoded by other nucleotide sequences in the sample. This chain joins TRBV5-1 and TRBJ2-1, with a possible D match to TRBD2 (6 bases). Germline CDR1 and CDR2: SGHRS and YFSETQ. This CDR3 contains 14 residues. V lost 3 bases and J 0 bases, leaving 7 bases between the germline ends. CDR3 sequence (DNA): TGCGCCAGCAGCTCCGGGAGCTCCTACAATGAGCAGTTCTTC. This encodes CASSSGSSYNEQFF.

The chain carries TRBV30 and TRBJ2-7; TRBD1 matches 8 bases. Germline loops: CDR1 GTSNPN, CDR2 SVGIG (reference sequence). With V trimmed by 7 bases and J by 1 base, 6 bases remained unmatched. The CDR3 has 13 residues. The CDR3 nucleotides are TGTGCCTATAGACAGGGGATGTCCTACGAGCAGTACTTC. Translation gives CAYRQGMSYEQYF.

There are a few counts of this clone. The chain recombines TRBV19 with TRBJ1-5; 7 nucleotides match TRBD1. This CDR3 spans 15 amino acids. The V segment lost 7 bases and the J segment 1 base; nucleotides outside the gene matches: 7. CDR1 and CDR2 from the germline V gene are LNHDA and SQIVND (reference sequence). CDR3 protein: CASTLQTGSNQPQHF. The CDR3 DNA is TGTGCCAGTACCCTGCAGACAGGGAGCAATCAGCCCCAGCATTTT.

A few counts support this clone. The chain links TRBV4-2 to TRBJ1-1, with 7 positions matching TRBD1. Trimming cost V 1 base and J 5 bases; bases outside gene matches: 10. This CDR3 contains 16 residues. Germline V gene sequence: CDR1 LGHNA, CDR2 YNFKEQ. The CDR3 DNA sequence: TGTGCCAGCAGCCAAGTGCCCGGGACAGCTGCGACTGAAGCTTTCTTT. This translates into CASSQVPGTAATEAFF.

This clone was seen a few times. The rearrangement joins TRBV11-2 to TRBJ2-1; D is perhaps TRBD1 (6 bases). V dropped 0 bases and J dropped 9 bases, with 12 bases sitting between them. Per germline, CDR1 SGHAT and CDR2 FQNNGV. The CDR3 spans 14 residues. Written as DNA, the CDR3 is TGTGCCAGCAGCTTAGATCCAGGGGCACCTGAGCAGTTCTTC. Residues: CASSLDPGAPEQFF.

This clone has only a few counts. This chain joins TRBV30 and TRBJ1-2; D is ambiguous. Trimming shortened V by 3 bases and J by 7 bases, and 12 bases separated the two germline ends. Germline-derived CDR1 and CDR2 are GTSNPN and SVGIG (reference sequence). This CDR3 has 12 amino acids. The DNA of the CDR3 is TGTGCCTGGAGAGCGGGGTCCGGTGGCTACACCTTC. Translated: CAWRAGSGGYTF.

This clone was observed a few times. This chain joins TRBV5-1 and TRBJ2-1, with TRBD2 identical over 10 bases. Looked up from germline, CDR1 is SGHRS and CDR2 is YFSETQ. The CDR3 contains 17 residues. The trim removed 0 bases at V and 1 base at J, leaving 4 bases unmatched. DNA of the CDR3: TGCGCCAGCAGCTTGGGCGGACTAGCGGTTTCCTACAATGAGCAGTTCTTC. This translates into CASSLGGLAVSYNEQFF.

In its sample, this clone was seen once. This chain uses TRBV6-6 with TRBJ1-5; D not certain. The CDR3 length is 15 residues. Germline values: CDR1 MNHNY, CDR2 SVGAGI (reference sequence). The V end was cut by 1 base, the J end by 1 base, with 8 bases between. The CDR3 DNA follows: TGTGCCAGCAGTTACTACGGGGAAAGCAATCAGCCCCAGCATTTT. Amino acids: CASSYYGESNQPQHF.

This chain joins TRBV27 and TRBJ1-2; no clear D. Trimming cost V 2 bases and J 4 bases, with 11 bases left between them. The CDR3 has 14 residues. From germline, CDR1 is MNHEY and CDR2 SMNVEV (reference sequence). CDR3 loop: CASSLAGASYGYTF. The DNA for the CDR3 is TGTGCCAGCAGTTTAGCGGGAGCGTCCTATGGCTACACCTTC.

This clone was seen only a few times. The chain uses TRBV15 and TRBJ2-5, with D possibly being TRBD2 (6 bases). Germline V gives CDR1 LNHNV, CDR2 YYDKDF (reference sequence). This CDR3 is built from 17 residues. Trimming removed 1 base from V and 1 base from J, with 16 bases in between. The DNA for the CDR3 is TGTGCCACCAGCAGAGCCCTCGGGAGTGGGGCCCAAGAGACCCAGTACTTC. It yields the protein CATSRALGSGAQETQYF.

The rearrangement joins TRBV7-9 to TRBJ2-2, with unresolved D. This CDR3 has 14 residues. Germline assignment: CDR1 SEHNR and CDR2 FQNEAQ (reference sequence). Deletions cut 3 bases from V and 2 bases from J, with 7 bases between. The CDR3 coding sequence is TGTGCCAGCAGCTTGAGTATTAACACCGGGGAGCTGTTTTTT. It specifies CASSLSINTGELFF.